The 25 T cell receptor beta chains in this list originate from one sample, sequenced in a study of blood T cell repertoires in COVID-19. The method was immunoSEQ multiplex PCR; TCRdb's version includes in-frame clones alone and lacks a portion of them. The repertoire has 84,000 or so clones, 70% to 85% of them found once; the top ten carry over 9%. What was sequenced was peripheral blood. The source of these receptors is a man aged 70-80 years with acute or convalescent COVID-19.

J is TRBJ1-5 and V is TRBV28, with a weak D call TRBD1 (5 bases). The CDR3 is 14 residues long. Germline-derived CDR1 and CDR2 are MDHEN and SYDVKM. V shed 6 bases and J shed 1 base, with 10 bases lying between them. Here the CDR3 DNA reads TGTGCCAGCAGAACGGGGGTGAGCAATCAGCCCCAGCATTTT. Amino acids: CASRTGVSNQPQHF.

The chain is built from TRBV28 and TRBJ1-6; D might be TRBD1 (5 bases). The germline V and J ends were trimmed by 5 bases and 7 bases, with 12 bases remaining between them. The CDR3 has 14 residues. Germline CDR1 MDHEN, CDR2 SYDVKM. The CDR3 sequence: CASSPQGGNSPLHF. The CDR3 DNA is TGTGCCAGCAGTCCGCAGGGAGGCAATTCACCCCTCCACTTT.

This rearrangement joins TRBV6-4 to TRBJ2-7; no clear D. Per germline, CDR1 MRHNA and CDR2 SNTAGT. This CDR3 comprises 13 residues. Trimming shortened V by 7 bases and J by 6 bases, and 16 bases separated the two germline ends. For the CDR3, the DNA is TGTGCCAGCACCCCTCTTCCCGCACTCGAGCAGTACGTC. Its translation is CASTPLPALEQYV.

This clone was seen once. One end of the junction is discordant with germline, which a read error may explain. V and J are TRBV5-1 and TRBJ2-4, with 9 bases matching TRBD1. This CDR3 has 13 amino acids. Germline-derived CDR1 and CDR2 are SGHRS and YFSETQ. The CDR3 loop is CASSLGQGNIQYF. CDR3 DNA sequence: TGCGCCAGCAGTTTGGGACAGGGAAACATTCAGTACTTC.

The chain has TRBV3-1 (or the pseudogene TRBV3-2) and TRBJ1-6; a weak D match, TRBD1 (5 bases). CDR3 length equals 15 residues. Trimming took 0 bases from V and 4 from J, leaving 7 bases between them. CDR1 and CDR2 from the germline V gene are LGHDT and YNNKEL (reference sequence). Here the CDR3 reads CASSQDKGYNSPLHF. The CDR3 coding sequence is TGTGCCAGCAGCCAAGATAAGGGGTATAATTCACCCCTCCACTTT.

Regarding this clone: The sample holds other DNA sequences that translate to the same CDR3. This chain uses TRBV7-3 with TRBJ2-1; D is undetermined. Germline lookup yields CDR1 SGHTA and CDR2 FQGTGA. The CDR3 consists of 14 residues. V was trimmed by 4 bases and J by 0 bases, leaving 7 bases between them. DNA for the CDR3: TGTGCCAGCAGCTCGGAGAGCTCCTACAATGAGCAGTTCTTC. It codes for CASSSESSYNEQFF.

The gene calls are TRBV11-2 and TRBJ2-3, with 9 bases that match TRBD2. The CDR3 sequence is 17 residues long. From germline, CDR1 is SGHAT and CDR2 FQNNGV. V lost 1 base and J lost 1; bases outside the gene matches: 6. The CDR3 sequence is CASSLGGGAVGTDTQYF. CDR3 nucleotides: TGTGCCAGCAGCTTAGGCGGGGGGGCCGTCGGCACAGATACGCAGTATTTT.

The chain recombines TRBV5-1 with TRBJ1-4; 10 bases line up with TRBD1. With 4 bases clipped from V and 7 bases from J, the junction kept 7 bases outside the gene matches. Germline V gives CDR1 SGHRS, CDR2 YFSETQ. The CDR3 is 15 amino acids. The CDR3 reads CASSQDRGQSEKLFF. The CDR3 DNA reads as TGCGCCAGCAGCCAAGACAGGGGGCAAAGTGAAAAACTGTTTTTT.

This chain uses TRBV7-2 with TRBJ2-3; TRBD2 matches 15 bases. With 5 bases clipped from V and 4 bases from J, the junction kept 4 bases outside the gene matches. This CDR3 comprises 16 residues. Germline values: CDR1 SGHTA, CDR2 FQGNSA. CDR3 sequence (DNA): TGTGCCAGCAGCGCGGGACTAGCGGGGGGAGCAGATACGCAGTATTTT. This sequence encodes CASSAGLAGGADTQYF.

V usage is TRBV5-1 and J usage is TRBJ2-1; possibly TRBD2 for D (6 bases). V lost 4 bases to trimming and J lost 9 bases, with 23 bases between them. Germline V lookup: CDR1 SGHRS, CDR2 YFSETQ. CDR3 length equals 16 residues. CDR3 amino acids: CASSLGIGRLGGEQFF. The CDR3 DNA sequence: TGCGCCAGCAGCCTGGGAATTGGGAGACTAGGAGGTGAGCAGTTCTTC.

This sequence joins TRBV7-2 and TRBJ1-2, with TRBD1 matching over 7 bases. Looked up from germline, CDR1 is SGHTA and CDR2 is FQGNSA. V lost 5 bases to trimming and J lost 4 bases; unmatched junction nucleotides: 16. This CDR3 has 17 amino acids. Here the CDR3 DNA reads TGTGCCAGCAGCCACCGGGACAGTGGCCTCCCATCCTATGGCTACACCTTC. Amino acids: CASSHRDSGLPSYGYTF.

This clone rates as medium-sized. This chain links TRBV19 with TRBJ1-5; D perhaps matches TRBD1 (5 bases). V lost 5 bases and J lost 7, with 15 bases in between. CDR3 size: 14 residues. Germline V gene lookup returns CDR1 LNHDA and CDR2 SQIVND (reference sequence). CDR3 nucleotides: TGTGCCAGTAGTCCCCCCGGGGGTGGGCAGCCCCAGCATTTT. Translated, it gives CASSPPGGGQPQHF. The whole variable domain, filled in from reference TRBV19 and TRBJ1-5, reads DGGITQSPKYLFRKEGQNVTLSCEQNLNHDAMYWYRQDPGQGLRLIYYSQIVNDFQKGDIAEGYSVSREKKESFPLTVTSAQKNPTAFYLCASSPPGGGQPQHFGDGTRLSIL.

This clone has more than one count but fewer than ten. The chain has TRBV19 and TRBJ1-2; 10 bases are a match to TRBD1. The CDR3 runs to 17 residues. CDR1 LNHDA and CDR2 SQIVND come from the germline V gene (reference sequence). With V trimmed by 7 bases and J by 0 bases, 11 bases remained unmatched. The CDR3 is CASIRGTGAGANYGYTF. The CDR3 region has the DNA TGTGCCAGTATTAGGGGGACAGGGGCCGGAGCTAACTATGGCTACACCTTC.

J is TRBJ2-6 and V is TRBV7-8; TRBD2 might be the D (6 bases). This CDR3 is 16 amino acids long. V gave up 5 bases and J gave up 2 bases, with 13 bases separating them. CDR1 and CDR2 from the germline V gene are SGHVS and FQNEAQ. CDR3 sequence: CASSRRRGPGANVLTF. The CDR3 DNA reads as TGTGCCAGCAGCCGGAGGCGGGGCCCTGGGGCCAACGTCCTGACTTTC.

There are a few counts of this clone. CDR3 nucleotide sequence: TGTGCCAGCAGCCCCCGCGGGGGGGCAGGGGAGACCCAGTACTTC. The encoded protein is CASSPRGGAGETQYF. V gene TRBV3-1 (or the pseudogene TRBV3-2) combines with J gene TRBJ2-5; 9 bases map to TRBD2. The CDR3 is 15 amino acids. Looked up from germline, CDR1 is LGHDT and CDR2 is YNNKEL (reference sequence). The V segment lost 4 bases and the J segment 5 bases; nucleotides outside the gene matches: 8.

This chain joins TRBV5-1 and TRBJ1-2; TRBD1 might be the D (6 bases). CDR1 SGHRS and CDR2 YFSETQ come from the germline V gene. V was trimmed by 4 bases and J by 5 bases, leaving 21 bases between them. CDR3 length equals 16 residues. The CDR3 here is CASSQDWQGRGYGYTF. In DNA, the CDR3 is TGCGCCAGCAGCCAAGACTGGCAGGGGCGCGGGTATGGCTACACCTTC.

The chain employs TRBV7-9 and TRBJ2-7; weak D call: TRBD2 (7 bases). This CDR3 contains 13 residues. V lost 1 base and J 4 bases, leaving 8 bases between the germline ends. Per germline, CDR1 SEHNR and CDR2 FQNEAQ (reference sequence). CDR3 sequence: CASSLEGGYEQYF. For the CDR3, the DNA is TGTGCCAGCAGCTTAGAGGGGGGGTACGAGCAGTACTTC.

V is TRBV28 and J is TRBJ2-1; perhaps TRBD2 as D (6 bases). The CDR3 runs to 16 residues. CDR1 and CDR2 (germline): MDHEN, SYDVKM. Trimming removed 8 bases at V and 4 bases at J, with 21 bases between. CDR3 protein: CASSNSIGGRYNEQFF. The CDR3, as DNA: TGTGCCAGCTCCAATAGTATCGGGGGACGTTACAATGAGCAGTTCTTC.

This clone was counted once. The chain has TRBV2 and TRBJ2-7; TRBD1 agrees at 10 bases. The ends lost 2 bases at V and 5 bases at J; junction bases unmatched: 6. The germline gives CDR1 SNHLY, CDR2 FYNNEI. CDR3 length: 15 amino acids. The CDR3 DNA sequence: TGTGCCAGCAGTGAAACGGGACAGGGGAGCCACGAGCAGTACTTC. The encoded protein is CASSETGQGSHEQYF. The full variable domain, in which reference TRBV2 and TRBJ2-7 provide the parts outside the CDR3, is EPEVTQTPSHQVTQMGQEVILRCVPISNHLYFYWYRQILGQKVEFLVSFYNNEISEKSEIFDDQFSVERPDGSNFTLKIRSTKLEDSAMYFCASSETGQGSHEQYFGPGTRLTVT.

The CDR3 spells CATSSPPSYNEQFF. For the CDR3, the DNA is TGTGCCACCAGCTCCCCTCCGAGCTACAATGAGCAGTTCTTC. This chain joins TRBV15 and TRBJ2-1, with D unresolved. From germline, CDR1 is LNHNV and CDR2 YYDKDF (reference sequence). CDR3 length: 14 residues. V dropped 5 bases and J dropped 3 bases, with 11 bases sitting between them.

The V gene is TRBV3-1 (or the pseudogene TRBV3-2), the J gene TRBJ2-1, with a tentative D call TRBD1 (6 bases). Germline V CDR1 and CDR2: LGHDT, YNNKEL (reference sequence). The CDR3 extends over 15 amino acids. Deletions cut 4 bases from V and 7 bases from J, with 17 bases between. In DNA, the CDR3 is TGTGCCAGCAGCCCGGACAGCGGACCGCGAAATGAGCAGTTCTTC. Translation gives CASSPDSGPRNEQFF.

The chain couples TRBV25-1 to TRBJ2-7, with 7 positions matching TRBD2. Germline CDR1 and CDR2: MGHDK and SYGVNS. This CDR3 has 15 residues. V dropped 5 bases and J dropped 0; count of bases not matched to a gene: 7. The CDR3: CASSKFGGNSYEQYF. The CDR3 DNA reads TGTGCCAGCAGTAAATTCGGGGGGAACTCCTACGAGCAGTACTTC.

This chain joins TRBV4-1 and TRBJ2-6; D call uncertain. Germline V gene sequence: CDR1 MGHRA, CDR2 YSYEKL. The CDR3 has 16 amino acids. Trimming cost V 4 bases and J 3 bases, with 13 bases left between them. The CDR3 coding sequence is TGCGCCAGCAGCCCGTTCCCCTTCCGTGGGGCCAACGTCCTGACTTTC. This translates into CASSPFPFRGANVLTF.

The gene calls are TRBV11-3 and TRBJ2-1; 9 bases agree with TRBD1. The CDR3 loop spans 16 amino acids. J gave up 2 bases and V 5 bases, and 7 bases lay outside the gene matches. Germline V gene data show CDR1 as SGHNT and CDR2 as YENEEA. This chain's CDR3 is CASSPRTGATYNEQFF. The DNA of the CDR3 is TGTGCCAGCAGCCCTCGGACAGGGGCTACCTACAATGAGCAGTTCTTC.

The J gene is TRBJ1-1, the V gene TRBV3-1 (or the pseudogene TRBV3-2), with 9 bases aligning to TRBD1. The germline gives CDR1 LGHDT, CDR2 YNNKEL (reference sequence). This CDR3 is built from 13 residues. J was trimmed by 7 bases and V by 4 bases; bases with no gene match: 4. The CDR3 protein is CASSRGTGLEAFF. CDR3 coding DNA: TGTGCCAGCAGCCGCGGGACAGGGCTTGAAGCTTTCTTT.